The 16 T cell receptor beta chains reported below all come from one sample, sequenced in a study of cytomegalovirus exposure and HLA in healthy donors. The primer mix had 60 Vbeta and 13 Jbeta primers. Only in-frame clones appear in the TCRdb table, and some are missing; sequencing was by immunoSEQ multiplex PCR. Here the sample spans more than 150,000 clones, roughly 82% being singletons. The sequencing sample was made of PBMCs. Receptor source: a woman in her forties or fifties in good health and CMV-seropositive.

The rearrangement links TRBV27 to TRBJ2-3, with TRBD2 matching 7 bases. This CDR3 spans 15 amino acids. V dropped 6 bases and J dropped 2; count of bases not matched to a gene: 8. Germline CDR1 is MNHEY and CDR2 is SMNVEV (reference sequence). For the CDR3, the DNA is TGTGCCAGCAGATTAAAAGCGGGGACCACAGATACGCAGTATTTT. Encoded protein: CASRLKAGTTDTQYF.

CDR3 DNA: TGTGCCAGCAGTAATCCAGGGGTATGGGGAAACATTCAGTACTTC. This gives the protein CASSNPGVWGNIQYF. This chain connects TRBV6-1 to TRBJ2-4, with D possibly matching TRBD1 (6 bases). In germline, CDR1 is MNHNS, CDR2 SASEGT. Trimming shortened V by 5 bases and J by 6 bases, and 17 bases separated the two germline ends. The CDR3 is 15 amino acids.

The rearrangement joins TRBV5-1 to TRBJ2-2; D perhaps matches TRBD2 (6 bases). V lost 0 bases to trimming and J lost 6 bases, with 9 bases between them. The CDR3 sequence is 14 residues long. In germline, CDR1 is SGHRS, CDR2 YFSETQ. The CDR3 sequence is CASSLAGGAGELFF. Written as DNA, the CDR3 is TGCGCCAGCAGCTTGGCCGGAGGGGCCGGGGAGCTGTTTTTT.

This chain joins TRBV15 and TRBJ2-7; D unresolved. This CDR3 comprises 14 residues. Germline assignment: CDR1 LNHNV and CDR2 YYDKDF (reference sequence). Trimming shortened V by 1 base and J by 0 bases, and 7 bases separated the two germline ends. In DNA, the CDR3 is TGTGCCACCAGCAGAGCGCGTAGCTCCTACGAGCAGTACTTC. Residues: CATSRARSSYEQYF.

The chain is built from TRBV28 and TRBJ1-2; 8 bases match TRBD1. The CDR3 sequence is 14 residues long. V lost 7 bases, J lost 4 bases, and 8 bases stayed unmatched. From germline, CDR1 is MDHEN and CDR2 SYDVKM. CDR3 bases: TGTGCCAGCACCGCAGGGGGCGTCGTCTATGGCTACACCTTC. Its protein is CASTAGGVVYGYTF.

This rearrangement joins TRBV4-1 to TRBJ1-4; 9 positions match TRBD1. V lost 5 bases to trimming and J lost 14 bases; unmatched junction nucleotides: 12. This CDR3 comprises 14 residues. CDR1 and CDR2 from the germline V gene are MGHRA and YSYEKL. The CDR3 DNA reads TGCGCCAGCAGCGCCGGGACAGGGCGCTTCGGGCTGTTTTTT. Its translation: CASSAGTGRFGLFF.

This clone is a singleton in its sample. The genes are TRBV4-2 and TRBJ2-2; TRBD2 might be the D (5 bases). CDR1 is LGHNA, CDR2 YNFKEQ, per germline. Trimming shortened V by 4 bases and J by 2 bases, and 11 bases separated the two germline ends. This CDR3 spans 15 amino acids. For the CDR3, the DNA is TGTGCCAGCAGCCGAGCAACGGGAAACACCGGGGAGCTGTTTTTT. Residues: CASSRATGNTGELFF.

This clone was observed once. V gene TRBV5-1 combines with J gene TRBJ1-2; D might be TRBD1 (6 bases). There are 13 residues in the CDR3. The ends were cut back, 3 bases at V and 3 bases at J, with 9 bases in the middle. CDR1 and CDR2 (germline): SGHRS, YFSETQ. The CDR3 region is CASSYRADYGYTF. The CDR3 nucleotides read TGCGCCAGCAGCTACAGGGCAGACTATGGCTACACCTTC.

The rearrangement uses TRBV18 and TRBJ1-6, with 7 bases lining up with TRBD1. V was pared by 3 bases and J by 7 bases, with 12 bases of the junction left unmatched. The CDR3 is 17 amino acids. Germline CDR1 reads KGHSH; CDR2 reads LQKENI. As DNA, the CDR3 is TGTGCCAGCTCACCCTACCGAGGGACAGATACGAATTCACCCCTCCACTTT. Translation: CASSPYRGTDTNSPLHF. Variable domain in full (rest from reference TRBV18 and TRBJ1-6): NAGVMQNPRHLVRRRGQEARLRCSPMKGHSHVYWYRQLPEEGLKFMVYLQKENIIDESGMPKERFSAEFPKEGPSILRIQQVVRGDSAAYFCASSPYRGTDTNSPLHFGNGTRLTVT.

The chain has TRBV6-1 and TRBJ1-1; the D is unclear. CDR3 length: 15 amino acids. The V gene lost 5 bases and the J gene lost 0 bases, with 13 bases spanning the gap. The germline gives CDR1 MNHNS, CDR2 SASEGT. This CDR3 reads CASSTTVTVNTEAFF. For the CDR3, the DNA is TGTGCCAGCAGTACCACCGTAACAGTGAACACTGAAGCTTTCTTT.

V gene TRBV5-5 combines with J gene TRBJ1-2; D ambiguous. V was trimmed by 1 base and J by 2 bases, leaving 12 bases between them. The germline V gene has CDR1 SGHKS and CDR2 YYEKEE (reference sequence). There are 15 residues in the CDR3. This chain's CDR3 is CASSLSVHQNYGYTF. CDR3 sequence (DNA): TGTGCCAGCAGCTTGTCGGTCCACCAAAACTATGGCTACACCTTC.

V is TRBV18 and J is TRBJ1-5; a possible D gene is TRBD1 (5 bases). The length of the CDR3 is 13 residues. The V and J ends lost 6 bases and 7 bases respectively, with 13 bases between them. In germline, CDR1 is KGHSH, CDR2 LQKENI. As DNA, the CDR3 is TGTGCCAGCTCGTCGGGGGGATCCCAGCCCCAGCATTTT. It encodes CASSSGGSQPQHF.

This chain connects TRBV5-1 to TRBJ2-3, with D maybe TRBD2 (6 bases). V was clipped by 2 bases and J by 0 bases, with 10 bases between them. The CDR3 length is 15 residues. The germline CDR1 and CDR2 sequences are SGHRS and YFSETQ. The CDR3 reads CASSFGGTSTDTQYF. The DNA of the CDR3 is TGCGCCAGCAGCTTCGGGGGAACTAGCACAGATACGCAGTATTTT.

This clone was recorded once. The CDR3 bases are TGTGCCTGGAGTTCCACAGGGACTCAGCCCCAGCATTTT. It is translated as CAWSSTGTQPQHF. The chain joins TRBV30 to TRBJ1-5; D might be TRBD1 (6 bases). This CDR3 comprises 13 residues. Germline loops: CDR1 GTSNPN, CDR2 SVGIG (reference sequence). V lost 2 bases, J lost 6 bases, and 11 bases lay in between. Combining the CDR3 with reference TRBV30 and TRBJ1-5 gives the whole variable domain SQTIHQWPATLVQPVGSPLSLECTVEGTSNPNLYWYRQAAGRGLQLLFYSVGIGQISSEVPQNLSASRPQDRQFILSSKKLLLSDSGFYLCAWSSTGTQPQHFGDGTRLSIL.

This chain joins TRBV4-2 and TRBJ1-2; D gene uncertain. CDR1 and CDR2 from the germline V gene are LGHNA and YNFKEQ. The V and J ends lost 0 bases and 0 bases respectively, with 8 bases between them. The CDR3 has 15 amino acids. The CDR3 loop reads CASSQEADSNYGYTF. CDR3 sequence (DNA): TGTGCCAGCAGCCAAGAGGCGGACTCTAACTATGGCTACACCTTC.

CDR3: CASSSGGWTGYNSPLHF. CDR3 nucleotides: TGCGCCAGCAGCTCTGGGGGCTGGACAGGGTATAATTCACCCCTCCACTTT. The V gene is TRBV5-1, the J gene TRBJ1-6; TRBD1 matches 8 bases. The CDR3 covers 17 residues. J was trimmed by 4 bases and V by 3 bases; bases with no gene match: 9. The germline V gene encodes CDR1 SGHRS and CDR2 YFSETQ.